The clone carrying this T cell receptor (beta chain) was recorded a few times. The antigen is undetermined. The sample is drawn from a study of cytomegalovirus exposure and HLA in healthy donors. Study-wide points: Indistinguishable V segments, including TRBV6-2 and TRBV6-3, were excluded. Later analysis indicated greater clonal expansion among HLA-associated TCR beta chains than among equally common other chains.

In the PCR, 60 Vbeta and 13 Jbeta primers were used. The assay was immunoSEQ multiplex PCR, and TCRdb's table has in-frame clones only and misses some. The table lists approximately 110,000 clones, 65% of them singletons. The CDR3 has 16 residues. The V and J ends lost 4 bases and 4 bases respectively, with 19 bases between them. CDR1 is SGHTA, CDR2 FQGNSA, per germline. The sequenced sample consisted of PBMCs. The sequence was obtained from a man aged 25 to 40 in good health and CMV-seropositive. The chain recombines TRBV7-2 with TRBJ2-5; D not certain. CDR3 in amino acids: CASSYYPTLMGETQYF. The CDR3, as DNA: TGTGCCAGCAGCTACTATCCGACCTTGATGGGAGAGACCCAGTACTTC.